The sample holds many counts of the clone carrying this T cell receptor (beta chain). The antigen remains undetermined. The data are from a study of response to subunit inactivated influenza vaccine. Broader study findings: Each seasonal influenza vaccination recruits few new T cells, the authors suggested.

Using its own MiXCR run on the RT-PCR reads, TCRdb lists one record per CDR3 protein. Here the sample spans hundreds of thousands of distinct CDR3 sequences, roughly 13% being singletons. This sample comprised PBMCs from blood, obtained 14 to 15 days before vaccination. This clonotype originated in a middle-aged man who received an inactivated influenza vaccine.

CDR3 bases: TGTGCCAGCAGTTTCTCCCCAGCGGGAGAATTAGATACGCAGTATTTT. Residues: CASSFSPAGELDTQYF. This chain joins TRBV28 and TRBJ2-3; 8 nucleotides align to TRBD2. V gave up 3 bases and J gave up 5 bases; unmatched junction bases: 10. The CDR3 consists of 16 residues. Germline CDR1 is MDHEN and CDR2 is SYDVKM.